The 28 T cell receptor beta chains given below trace back to one sample, sequenced in a study of T cells in Graves' hyperthyroidism and ophthalmopathy. Researchers amplified the TCR beta CDR3 regions from RNA transcripts. TCR CDR3 underwent first-round RT-PCR with the HTBI primer set. TCRdb redid the calling of the multiplex PCR reads with MiXCR, one entry per CDR3 protein. Of fewer than 800,000 distinct CDR3 sequences listed, about 16% were seen once; the top ten hold under 9.5%. Sequencing used blood. Receptors were obtained from a man younger than 35 with Graves' hyperthyroidism.

This clonotype has just a few counts. The chain has TRBV6-1 and TRBJ2-1; D is possibly TRBD1 (6 bases). This CDR3 comprises 15 residues. Germline V CDR1 and CDR2: MNHNS, SASEGT. With 2 bases removed from V and 3 bases from J, the gap between germline ends came to 11 bases. CDR3 protein: CASSEPGQNYNEQFF. The DNA of the CDR3 is TGTGCCAGCAGTGAACCCGGACAGAACTACAATGAGCAGTTCTTC.

V is TRBV27 and J is TRBJ1-2; D call uncertain. Germline V gene data show CDR1 as MNHEY and CDR2 as SMNVEV (reference sequence). V was clipped by 4 bases and J by 3 bases, with 18 bases between them. The CDR3 extends over 16 amino acids. The CDR3 loop is CASSSILQFTHYGYTF. The DNA for the CDR3 is TGTGCCAGCAGTTCCATCCTACAATTTACACACTATGGCTACACCTTC.

This clonotype was counted many times. The chain combines TRBV28 with TRBJ2-7; TRBD2 matches 8 bases. With V trimmed by 8 bases and J by 1 base, 7 bases remained unmatched. This CDR3 spans 14 amino acids. Germline values: CDR1 MDHEN, CDR2 SYDVKM. This CDR3 is CASRAGGVSYEQYF. The DNA for the CDR3 is TGTGCCAGCCGGGCGGGAGGCGTATCCTACGAGCAGTACTTC.

This chain links TRBV5-1 with TRBJ2-1, with TRBD1 identical over 8 bases. The V gene's germline CDR1 is SGHRS and CDR2 YFSETQ. V gave up 6 bases and J gave up 10 bases; unmatched junction bases: 6. The CDR3 spans 12 residues. CDR3 sequence: CASMGQAREQFF. The CDR3 nucleotides are TGCGCCAGCATGGGACAGGCACGAGAGCAGTTCTTC.

This chain connects TRBV24-1 to TRBJ2-2, with 11 bases lining up with TRBD2. Trimming removed 1 base from V and 5 bases from J; junction bases left unmatched: 8. In germline, CDR1 is KGHDR, CDR2 SFDVKD. The CDR3 runs to 18 residues. This CDR3 reads CATSDFATSGTGTGELFF. The CDR3 nucleotides read TGTGCCACCAGTGATTTCGCGACTAGCGGGACGGGTACCGGGGAGCTGTTTTTT.

This clonotype showed up many times. The chain combines TRBV24-1 with TRBJ2-1; 13 nucleotides match TRBD2. The length of the CDR3 is 17 residues. Germline values: CDR1 KGHDR, CDR2 SFDVKD. J gave up 0 bases and V 4 bases, and 2 bases lay outside the gene matches. CDR3 loop: CATSEGTSGTSYNEQFF. Here the CDR3 DNA reads TGTGCCACCAGTGAAGGGACTAGCGGGACCTCCTACAATGAGCAGTTCTTC.

Many counts were recorded for this clonotype. The chain recombines TRBV18 with TRBJ2-1; 14 nucleotides agree with TRBD2. The CDR3 covers 15 residues. The ends lost 3 bases at V and 10 bases at J; junction bases unmatched: 5. The germline gives CDR1 KGHSH, CDR2 LQKENI. The CDR3 reads CASSPTSGRAFEQFF. The CDR3 coding sequence is TGTGCCAGCTCACCGACTAGCGGGAGGGCCTTCGAGCAGTTCTTC. The entire variable domain, with the rest obtained from reference TRBV18 and TRBJ2-1, is as follows: NAGVMQNPRHLVRRRGQEARLRCSPMKGHSHVYWYRQLPEEGLKFMVYLQKENIIDESGMPKERFSAEFPKEGPSILRIQQVVRGDSAAYFCASSPTSGRAFEQFFGPGTRLTVL.

This clonotype was found many times. This sequence joins TRBV18 and TRBJ2-3; D may be TRBD2 (5 bases). CDR1 KGHSH and CDR2 LQKENI come from the germline V gene. This CDR3 comprises 14 residues. Trimming removed 3 bases from V and 3 bases from J, with 10 bases in between. The CDR3 loop reads CASSPISGTDTQYF. The CDR3 nucleotides are TGTGCCAGCTCACCGATCAGCGGTACAGATACGCAGTATTTT. The entire variable domain, with the rest obtained from reference TRBV18 and TRBJ2-3, is as follows: NAGVMQNPRHLVRRRGQEARLRCSPMKGHSHVYWYRQLPEEGLKFMVYLQKENIIDESGMPKERFSAEFPKEGPSILRIQQVVRGDSAAYFCASSPISGTDTQYFGPGTRLTVL.

About this clonotype itself: This clone may be a read error of a much larger clone one base away. The chain employs TRBV11-2 and TRBJ2-5; the D gene is possibly TRBD1 (6 bases). CDR1 SGHAT and CDR2 FQNNGV come from the germline V gene. The V end was cut by 1 base, the J end by 5 bases, with 17 bases between. The CDR3 has 16 residues. The chain's CDR3 is CASSLGVPGVVETQYF. Here the CDR3 DNA reads TGTGCCAGCAGCTTAGGGGTTCCAGGGGTTGTGGAGACCCAGTACTTC.

This clonotype was seen only a few times. The chain joins TRBV9 to TRBJ2-5; 9 bases match TRBD2. V lost 4 bases and J lost 4; bases outside the gene matches: 11. Germline CDR1 SGDLS, CDR2 YYNGEE. The CDR3 has 16 residues. The CDR3: CASSSDAGGLAETQYF. In DNA form, the CDR3 reads TGTGCCAGCAGCTCAGATGCGGGAGGGCTGGCAGAGACCCAGTACTTC.

Only one count was recorded for this clonotype. This sequence joins TRBV25-1 and TRBJ1-4, with D tentatively TRBD1 (5 bases). CDR1 is MGHDK, CDR2 SYGVNS, per germline. V shed 3 bases and J shed 8 bases, with 13 bases lying between them. This CDR3 is 14 amino acids long. CDR3 nucleotides: TGTGCCAGCAGTGACAACTTATCAGGGGAAAAACTGTTTTTT. This gives the protein CASSDNLSGEKLFF.

The sample holds a few counts of this clonotype. This chain joins TRBV7-9 and TRBJ2-3, with TRBD2 matching 11 bases. V was clipped by 8 bases and J by 4 bases; unmatched bases: 5. This CDR3 contains 14 residues. Germline CDR1 reads SEHNR; CDR2 reads FQNEAQ (reference sequence). CDR3 protein: CASSTSGSADTQYF. CDR3 coding DNA: TGTGCCAGCTCAACTAGCGGGAGTGCAGATACGCAGTATTTT.

This clonotype occurred a few times. V usage is TRBV28 and J usage is TRBJ2-2; D is tentatively TRBD1 or TRBD2 (5 bases each). Germline CDR1 MDHEN, CDR2 SYDVKM. CDR3 length: 14 amino acids. V dropped 10 bases and J dropped 0 bases, with 12 bases sitting between them. This CDR3 is CAILGPTNTGELFF. CDR3 nucleotide sequence: TGTGCCATCCTGGGACCGACGAACACCGGGGAGCTGTTTTTT.

This clonotype turned up a few times. The V gene is TRBV2, the J gene TRBJ2-4; the D is unclear. From germline, CDR1 is SNHLY and CDR2 FYNNEI. The CDR3 has 13 residues. V lost 4 bases to trimming and J lost 7 bases, with 11 bases between them. Here the CDR3 DNA reads TGTGCCAGCAGTGGGGTAGCCTCCAACATTCAGTACTTC. Its protein is CASSGVASNIQYF.

In the case of this clonotype: A much larger clone is a single base away; this may be a read error. This CDR3 is CASATLGYNERFF. DNA of the CDR3: TGTGCCAGCGCCACACTAGGTTACAATGAGCGGTTCTTC. V gene TRBV11-3 combines with J gene TRBJ2-1; possibly TRBD2 for D (5 bases). CDR1 is SGHNT, CDR2 YENEEA, per germline. The CDR3 has 13 residues. The full variable domain, completed using reference TRBV11-3 and TRBJ2-1, is EAGVVQSPRYKIIEKKQPVAFWCNPISGHNTLYWYLQNLGQGPELLIRYENEEAVDDSQLPKDRFSAERLKGVDSTLKIQPAELGDSAVYLCASATLGYNERFFGPGTRLTVL.

This clonotype was seen more than once but under ten times. The chain has TRBV20-1 and TRBJ1-4; D is possibly TRBD1 (5 bases). Per the germline V gene, CDR1 is DFQATT and CDR2 is SNEGSKA (reference sequence). This CDR3 comprises 14 residues. Trimming stripped 3 bases from V and 7 bases from J, with 15 bases between. The CDR3 here is CSASRAGLGEKLFF. The DNA for the CDR3 is TGCAGTGCTAGTAGGGCAGGGCTTGGTGAAAAACTGTTTTTT.

This clonotype was recorded at least ten times. The chain has TRBV28 and TRBJ1-2; D is unclear. CDR1 and CDR2 (germline): MDHEN, SYDVKM. V dropped 1 base and J dropped 8 bases, with 11 bases sitting between them. The length of the CDR3 is 13 residues. CDR3 loop: CASSLLYGVGYTF. The DNA for the CDR3 is TGTGCCAGCAGTTTATTGTACGGGGTCGGCTACACCTTC.

This clonotype occurred many times. The chain combines TRBV6-1 with TRBJ1-5; TRBD1 is a possible D gene (5 bases). The CDR3 sequence is 13 residues long. V dropped 4 bases and J dropped 4 bases, with 8 bases sitting between them. The germline gives CDR1 MNHNS, CDR2 SASEGT. CDR3 amino acids: CASSAQGNQPQHF. The CDR3 DNA reads as TGTGCCAGCAGTGCCCAGGGAAATCAGCCCCAGCATTTT.

The chain has TRBV28 and TRBJ2-5, with D perhaps TRBD1 (5 bases). Germline V gene sequence: CDR1 MDHEN, CDR2 SYDVKM. V dropped 9 bases and J dropped 5 bases, with 19 bases sitting between them. The CDR3 loop spans 14 amino acids. The CDR3 spells CASYDSSTRETQYF. The CDR3 region has the DNA TGTGCCAGTTATGACAGTTCAACGAGGGAGACCCAGTACTTC.

This clonotype was seen a handful of times. The chain recombines TRBV10-3 with TRBJ2-7; D gene uncertain. V lost 2 bases and J 4 bases, leaving 9 bases between the germline ends. Per the germline V gene, CDR1 is ENHRY and CDR2 is SYGVKD. The CDR3 has 13 amino acids. CDR3: CAISEPQQYEQYF. The CDR3 DNA sequence: TGTGCCATCAGTGAGCCTCAACAGTACGAGCAGTACTTC.

Remarks on this clonotype: A much larger clone is a single base away; this may be a read error. The rearrangement joins TRBV6-2 or TRBV6-3 to TRBJ2-3; weak D call: TRBD1 (6 bases). Germline V lookup: CDR1 MNHEY, CDR2 SVGEGT. The CDR3 runs 12 residues. The CDR3 here is CASRGDTDAQYF. DNA for the CDR3: TGTGCCAGCAGGGGGGACACAGATGCGCAGTATTTT.

This clonotype was counted a few times. The V call is TRBV30, the J call TRBJ2-6; D is uncertain. Germline assignment: CDR1 GTSNPN and CDR2 SVGIG (reference sequence). CDR3 length: 13 amino acids. V gave up 6 bases and J gave up 0 bases, with 6 bases separating them. The CDR3 coding sequence is TGTGCCTGTATACTCTCTGGGGCCAACGTCCTGACTTTC. Protein product: CACILSGANVLTF.

This clonotype was seen repeatedly, ten times or more. The chain has TRBV13 and TRBJ2-5; 8 positions match TRBD1. Per germline, CDR1 PRHDT and CDR2 FYEKMQ (reference sequence). This CDR3 comprises 13 residues. Trimming cost V 7 bases and J 3 bases; bases outside gene matches: 4. As DNA, the CDR3 is TGTGCCAGCAACCAACAGGGGGAAGAGACCCAGTACTTC. Translation: CASNQQGEETQYF.

The chain uses TRBV5-5 and TRBJ1-2; 8 bases map to TRBD1. Germline V gives CDR1 SGHKS, CDR2 YYEKEE (reference sequence). The CDR3 runs to 14 residues. J was trimmed by 2 bases and V by 4 bases; bases with no gene match: 4. CDR3 coding DNA: TGTGCCAGCAGCACCGGACAGGGAAACTATGGCTACACCTTC. Protein product: CASSTGQGNYGYTF.

This clonotype came up many times. V and J are TRBV11-2 and TRBJ1-2, with a possible D match to TRBD1 (5 bases). The V and J ends lost 2 bases and 7 bases respectively, with 11 bases between them. CDR1 is SGHAT, CDR2 FQNNGV, per germline. The CDR3 has 13 residues. CDR3 in DNA: TGTGCCAGCAGCTTACGGGGGAGGGGTGGCTACACCTTC. Translated: CASSLRGRGGYTF. The full variable domain, completed using reference TRBV11-2 and TRBJ1-2, is EAGVAQSPRYKIIEKRQSVAFWCNPISGHATLYWYQQILGQGPKLLIQFQNNGVVDDSQLPKDRFSAERLKGVDSTLKIQPAKLEDSAVYLCASSLRGRGGYTFGSGTRLTVV.

This clonotype was seen ten or more times. V is TRBV30 and J is TRBJ2-7; the D gene is possibly TRBD1 (6 bases). Germline V gene data show CDR1 as GTSNPN and CDR2 as SVGIG (reference sequence). V lost 0 bases, J lost 3 bases, and 9 bases lay in between. The CDR3 spans 13 residues. CDR3 amino acids: CAWSVLQGYEQYF. In DNA, the CDR3 is TGTGCCTGGAGTGTACTACAGGGCTACGAGCAGTACTTC.

This clonotype was seen ten or more times. The chain employs TRBV6-2 or TRBV6-3 and TRBJ1-1; possibly TRBD1 for D (6 bases). Germline loops: CDR1 MNHEY, CDR2 SVGEGT. The V end lost 0 bases, the J end lost 3 bases, and 8 bases lay between the germline ends. The length of the CDR3 is 14 residues. The CDR3 DNA is TGTGCCAGCAGTTACTCGGGGGCCTACACTGAAGCTTTCTTT. Translated: CASSYSGAYTEAFF.

The chain employs TRBV19 and TRBJ2-5; D may be TRBD1 or TRBD2 (6 bases each). Germline V gene sequence: CDR1 LNHDA, CDR2 SQIVND (reference sequence). The V and J ends lost 7 bases and 3 bases respectively, with 15 bases between them. This CDR3 has 14 residues. CDR3 in DNA: TGTGCCAGTACTGGAGGGGGTGGGAAAGAGACCCAGTACTTC. This encodes CASTGGGGKETQYF.